This T cell receptor (beta chain) derives from a study of blood T cell repertoires in COVID-19. Study in general: Sample material is recorded as cDNA or gDNA derived from T cells, B-cell-depleted T cells, or PBMCs.

Germline assignment: CDR1 LGHNA and CDR2 YSLEER. This CDR3 region has 16 residues. Trimming took off 0 bases at V and 4 bases at J, with 16 bases between the two ends. Generated by immunoSEQ multiplex PCR, the TCRdb table keeps only in-frame clones and is missing some. The profile shows 250,000 to 300,000 clones, approximately 86% of them singletons. The genes are TRBV4-3 and TRBJ2-7, with TRBD2 as a possible D gene (5 bases). Sequencing was performed on PBMCs or T cells enriched from blood (not recorded which). This TCR derives from a woman aged 25 to 45 who had recovered from COVID-19. The DNA for the CDR3 is TGCGCCAGCAGCCAAGATAACGAGGGAAGCGTTTACGAGCAGTACTTC. As protein: CASSQDNEGSVYEQYF.